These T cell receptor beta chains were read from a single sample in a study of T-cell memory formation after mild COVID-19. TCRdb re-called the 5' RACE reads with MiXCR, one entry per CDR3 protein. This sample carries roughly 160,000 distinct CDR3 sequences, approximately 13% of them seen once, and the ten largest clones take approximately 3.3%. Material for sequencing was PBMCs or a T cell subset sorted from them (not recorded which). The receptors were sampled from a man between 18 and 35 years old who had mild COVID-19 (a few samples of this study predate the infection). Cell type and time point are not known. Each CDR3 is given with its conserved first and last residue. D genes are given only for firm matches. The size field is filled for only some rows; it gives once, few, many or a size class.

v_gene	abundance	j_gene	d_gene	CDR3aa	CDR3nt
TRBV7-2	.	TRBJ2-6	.	CASSLGRPSGANVLTF	TGTGCCAGCAGCTTAGGGCGGCCCTCTGGGGCCAACGTCCTGACTTTC
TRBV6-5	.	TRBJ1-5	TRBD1	CAVGTGSSNQPQHF	TGTGCCGTCGGGACAGGGAGCAGCAATCAGCCCCAGCATTTT
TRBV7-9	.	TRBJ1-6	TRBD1	CASSRETGHSPLHF	TGTGCCAGCAGCCGAGAGACAGGGCACTCACCCCTCCACTTT
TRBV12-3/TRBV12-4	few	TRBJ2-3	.	CASSYLRAGTDTQYF	TGTGCCAGCAGCTACCTCAGGGCCGGTACAGATACGCAGTATTTT
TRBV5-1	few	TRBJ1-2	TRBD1	CASSWGQYGYTF	TGCGCCAGCAGCTGGGGACAGTATGGCTACACCTTC
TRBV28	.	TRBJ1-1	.	CASRGWGARTEAFF	TGTGCCAGCAGGGGATGGGGGGCGCGAACTGAAGCTTTCTTT
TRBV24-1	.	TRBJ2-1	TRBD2	CATSDTPGAGGRNEQFF	TGTGCCACCAGTGATACCCCCGGGGCGGGGGGGCGGAATGAGCAGTTCTTC
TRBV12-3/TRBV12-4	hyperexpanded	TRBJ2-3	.	CASSLGGVGDTQYF	TGTGCCAGCAGTTTGGGCGGGGTAGGGGATACGCAGTATTTT
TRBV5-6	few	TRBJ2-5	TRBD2	CASSLARIAGGQETQYF	TGTGCCAGCAGCTTGGCCAGGATAGCGGGGGGGCAAGAGACCCAGTACTTC
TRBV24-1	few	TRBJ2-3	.	CATSGGGLDTQYF	TGTGCCACCAGCGGTGGGGGGTTGGATACGCAGTATTTT
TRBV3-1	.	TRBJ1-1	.	CASSQGTEAFF	TGTGCCAGCAGCCAGGGCACTGAAGCTTTCTTT
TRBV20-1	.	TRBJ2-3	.	CSASGASSSTDTQYF	TGCAGTGCTAGCGGGGCGAGCTCTAGCACAGATACGCAGTATTTT
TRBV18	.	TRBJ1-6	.	CASSPTDGRPLHF	TGTGCCAGCTCACCCACTGACGGACGTCCCCTCCACTTT
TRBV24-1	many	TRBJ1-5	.	CATSDSTGWDQPQHF	TGTGCCACCAGTGATTCTACAGGGTGGGATCAGCCCCAGCATTTT
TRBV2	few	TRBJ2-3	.	CASIGTPYDTQYF	TGTGCCAGCATCGGGACACCTTACGATACGCAGTATTTT
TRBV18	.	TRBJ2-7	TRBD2	CASGRAPVYEQYF	TGTGCCAGCGGGAGGGCTCCGGTCTACGAGCAGTACTTC
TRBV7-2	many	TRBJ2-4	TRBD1	CASSLRGQGGNIQYF	TGTGCCAGCAGCTTAAGAGGACAGGGAGGAAACATTCAGTACTTC
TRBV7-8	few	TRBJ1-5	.	CASSSGLTGRSNQPQHF	TGTGCCAGCAGCTCCGGACTCACCGGGCGTAGCAATCAGCCCCAGCATTTT
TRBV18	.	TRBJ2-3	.	CASSRGVSDTQYF	TGTGCCAGCTCACGGGGTGTATCAGATACGCAGTATTTT
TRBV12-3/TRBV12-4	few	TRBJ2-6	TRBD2	CASRVGLAKFSGANVLTF	TGTGCCAGCAGAGTAGGACTAGCAAAGTTCTCTGGGGCCAACGTCCTGACTTTC
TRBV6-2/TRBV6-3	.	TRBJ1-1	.	CATYNQPHTEAFF	TGTGCCACCTATAACCAACCGCACACTGAAGCTTTCTTT
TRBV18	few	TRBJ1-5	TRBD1	CASSPVTGNQPQHF	TGTGCCAGCTCACCAGTGACAGGGAACCAGCCCCAGCATTTT
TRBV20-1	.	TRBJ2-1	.	CSGVARVQFF	TGCAGTGGGGTAGCGCGGGTGCAGTTCTTC
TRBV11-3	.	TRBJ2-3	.	CASSSLDDTQYF	TGTGCCAGCAGTTCCCTGGATGATACGCAGTATTTT
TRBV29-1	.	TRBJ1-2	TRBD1	CSVFPGQGPSYGYTF	TGCAGCGTCTTTCCGGGACAGGGGCCCAGCTATGGCTACACCTTC
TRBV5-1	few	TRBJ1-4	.	CASSWLPNEKLFF	TGCGCCAGCAGCTGGTTACCTAATGAAAAACTGTTTTTT
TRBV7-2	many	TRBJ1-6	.	CASSPGSGNYNSPLHF	TGTGCCAGCAGCCCCGGAAGTGGCAACTATAATTCACCCCTCCACTTT
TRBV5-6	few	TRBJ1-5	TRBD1	CATKGGSPKPQHF	TGTGCCACGAAAGGGGGCAGTCCGAAGCCCCAGCATTTT
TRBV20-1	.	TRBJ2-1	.	CSANRAGNEQFF	TGCAGTGCGAACAGGGCGGGGAATGAGCAGTTCTTC
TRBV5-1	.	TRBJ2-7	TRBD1	CASSPGQLYEQYF	TGCGCCAGCAGCCCGGGACAGCTCTACGAGCAGTACTTC
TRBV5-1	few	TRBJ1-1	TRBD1	CASSAQGEVTEAFF	TGCGCCAGCAGCGCACAGGGGGAGGTCACTGAAGCTTTCTTT
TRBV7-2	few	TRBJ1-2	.	CASSWGDYGYTF	TGTGCCAGCAGCTGGGGTGACTATGGCTACACCTTC
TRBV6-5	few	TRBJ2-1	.	CASSYSYRGGYNEQFF	TGTGCCAGCAGTTACTCGTACAGGGGAGGCTACAATGAGCAGTTCTTC
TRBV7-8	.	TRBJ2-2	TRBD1	CASSLAGTGYTGELFF	TGTGCCAGCAGCTTAGCCGGGACAGGGTACACCGGGGAGCTGTTTTTT
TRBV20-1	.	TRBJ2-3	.	CSASPNTDTQYF	TGCAGTGCTAGTCCTAACACAGATACGCAGTATTTT
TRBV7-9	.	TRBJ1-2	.	CASSLSDRTANYGYTF	TGTGCCAGCAGCCTAAGCGACAGGACGGCTAACTATGGCTACACCTTC
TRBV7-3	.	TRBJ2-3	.	CASSLNGQTDTQYF	TGTGCCAGCAGCTTAAACGGACAGACAGATACGCAGTATTTT
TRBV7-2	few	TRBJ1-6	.	CASSPGGGTGSSPLHF	TGTGCCAGCAGCCCCGGAGGGGGGACCGGTAGTTCACCCCTCCACTTT
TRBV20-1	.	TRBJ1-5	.	CSARDGRNQPQHF	TGCAGTGCTAGAGATGGCCGGAATCAGCCCCAGCATTTT
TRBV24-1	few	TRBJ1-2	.	CATSDPRGGGDGYTF	TGTGCCACCAGTGACCCACGCGGGGGTGGGGATGGCTACACCTTC
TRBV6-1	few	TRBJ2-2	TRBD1	CASSDLERTGRGELFF	TGTGCCAGCAGCGACCTAGAAAGGACAGGCCGCGGGGAGCTGTTTTTT
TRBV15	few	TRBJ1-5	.	CATSSPGGNQPQHF	TGTGCCACCAGCAGCCCGGGTGGCAATCAGCCCCAGCATTTT